This T cell receptor (beta chain) came from a study of T cells in tuberculosis. Study at large: The T cells targeted glucose monomycolate, a mycobacterial lipid, via CD1B.

Notes on this clone: Other DNA sequences in the same sample also yield this CDR3.

Thawed, overnight-rested PBMC were stained with GMM-loaded CD1B tetramer, viability dye and anti-CD3, then sorted. CD1B tetramers were loaded with Rhodococcus equi-derived C32 glucose monomycolate. Measured with immunoSEQ multiplex PCR; TCRdb has only the in-frame clones, and not every one. Among 50,000 or so clones listed, 88% were seen once. This CDR3 comprises 13 residues. With V trimmed by 6 bases and J by 4 bases, 8 bases remained unmatched. From germline, CDR1 is GTSNPN and CDR2 SVGIG (reference sequence). The V call is TRBV30, the J call TRBJ1-2; 7 nucleotides agree with TRBD1. The sequencing sample was made of CD1b-GMM tetramer-negative cells sorted from PBMCs. The sequence was obtained from an adult woman with latent tuberculosis. This chain's CDR3 is CACLPAGGYGYTF. The CDR3 nucleotides are TGTGCCTGTTTGCCGGCAGGGGGCTATGGCTACACCTTC.